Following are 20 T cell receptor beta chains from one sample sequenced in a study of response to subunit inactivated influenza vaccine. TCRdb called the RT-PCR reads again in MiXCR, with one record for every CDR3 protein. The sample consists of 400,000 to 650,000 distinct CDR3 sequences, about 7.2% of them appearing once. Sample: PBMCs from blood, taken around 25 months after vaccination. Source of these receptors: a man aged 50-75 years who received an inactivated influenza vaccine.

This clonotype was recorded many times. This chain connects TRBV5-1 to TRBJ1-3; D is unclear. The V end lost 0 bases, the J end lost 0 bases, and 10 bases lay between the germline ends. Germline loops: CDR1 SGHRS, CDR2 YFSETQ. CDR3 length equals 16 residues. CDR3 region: CASSLGADLSGNTIYF. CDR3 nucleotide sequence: TGCGCCAGCAGCTTGGGAGCCGACCTCTCTGGAAACACCATATATTTT. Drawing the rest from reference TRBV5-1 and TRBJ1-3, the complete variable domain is KAGVTQTPRYLIKTRGQQVTLSCSPISGHRSVSWYQQTPGQGLQFLFEYFSETQRNKGNFPGRFSGRQFSNSRSEMNVSTLELGDSALYLCASSLGADLSGNTIYFGEGSWLTVV.

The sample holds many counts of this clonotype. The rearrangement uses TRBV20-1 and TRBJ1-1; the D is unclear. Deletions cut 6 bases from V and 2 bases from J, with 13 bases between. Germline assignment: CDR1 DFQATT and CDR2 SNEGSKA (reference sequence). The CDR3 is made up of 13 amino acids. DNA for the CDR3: TGCAGTGCCCTAAATGCGAGAAACACTGAAGCTTTCTTT. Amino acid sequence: CSALNARNTEAFF.

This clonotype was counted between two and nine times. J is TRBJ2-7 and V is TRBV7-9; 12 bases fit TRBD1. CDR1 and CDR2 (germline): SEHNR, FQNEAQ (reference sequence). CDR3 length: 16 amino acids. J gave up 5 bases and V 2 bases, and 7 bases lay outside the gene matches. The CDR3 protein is CASSLFSGQGAHEQYF. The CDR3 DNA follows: TGTGCCAGCAGCTTATTTTCGGGACAGGGGGCCCACGAGCAGTACTTC.

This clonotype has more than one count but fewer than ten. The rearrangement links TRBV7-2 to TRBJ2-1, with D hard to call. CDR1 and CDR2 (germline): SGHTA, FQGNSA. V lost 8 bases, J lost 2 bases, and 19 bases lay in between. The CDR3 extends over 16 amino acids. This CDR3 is CASSPAGSMPYNEQFF. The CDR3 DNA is TGTGCCAGCTCCCCGGCCGGTAGTATGCCCTACAATGAGCAGTTCTTC.

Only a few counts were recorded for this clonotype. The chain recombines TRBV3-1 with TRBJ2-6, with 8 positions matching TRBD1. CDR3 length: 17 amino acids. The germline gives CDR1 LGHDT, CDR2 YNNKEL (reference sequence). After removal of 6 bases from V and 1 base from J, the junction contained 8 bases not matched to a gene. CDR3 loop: CASSPRTGFSGANVLTF. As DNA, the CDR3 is TGTGCCAGCAGTCCCCGGACAGGGTTTTCTGGGGCCAACGTCCTGACTTTC. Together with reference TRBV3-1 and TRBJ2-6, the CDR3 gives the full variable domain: DTAVSQTPKYLVTQMGNDKSIKCEQNLGHDTMYWYKQDSKKFLKIMFSYNNKELIINETVPNRFSPKSPDKAHLNLHINSLELGDSAVYFCASSPRTGFSGANVLTFGAGSRLTVL.

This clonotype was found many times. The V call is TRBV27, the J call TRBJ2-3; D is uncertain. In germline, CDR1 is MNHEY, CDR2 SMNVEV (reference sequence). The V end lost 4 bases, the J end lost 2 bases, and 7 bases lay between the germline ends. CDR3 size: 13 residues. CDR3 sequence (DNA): TGTGCCAGCAGTTCTGGGAACACAGATACGCAGTATTTT. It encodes CASSSGNTDTQYF.

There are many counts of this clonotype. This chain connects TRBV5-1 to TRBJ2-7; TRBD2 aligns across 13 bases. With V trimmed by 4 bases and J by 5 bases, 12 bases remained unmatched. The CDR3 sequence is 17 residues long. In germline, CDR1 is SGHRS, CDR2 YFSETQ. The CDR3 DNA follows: TGCGCCAGCAGCCTGACTAGCGGGAGGCCCAATCCCCACGAGCAGTACTTC. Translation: CASSLTSGRPNPHEQYF. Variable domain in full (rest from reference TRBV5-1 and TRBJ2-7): KAGVTQTPRYLIKTRGQQVTLSCSPISGHRSVSWYQQTPGQGLQFLFEYFSETQRNKGNFPGRFSGRQFSNSRSEMNVSTLELGDSALYLCASSLTSGRPNPHEQYFGPGTRLTVT.

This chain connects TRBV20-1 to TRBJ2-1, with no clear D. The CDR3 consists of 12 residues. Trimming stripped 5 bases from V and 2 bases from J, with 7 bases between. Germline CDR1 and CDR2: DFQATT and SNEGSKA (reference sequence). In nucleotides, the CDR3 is TGCAGTGCTTTGTGGCCCTACAATGAGCAGTTCTTC. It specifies CSALWPYNEQFF.

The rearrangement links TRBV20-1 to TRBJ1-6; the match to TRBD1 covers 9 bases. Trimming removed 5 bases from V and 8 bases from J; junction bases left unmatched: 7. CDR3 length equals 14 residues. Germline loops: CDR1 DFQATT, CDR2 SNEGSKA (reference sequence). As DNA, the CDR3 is TGCAGTGCTGTTAGACAGGGGGTTTATTCACCCCTCCACTTT. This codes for CSAVRQGVYSPLHF.

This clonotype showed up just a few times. CDR3: CATSRRTSGLDEQFF. The DNA for the CDR3 is TGTGCCACCAGCAGAAGGACTAGCGGGTTGGATGAGCAGTTCTTC. The V call is TRBV15, the J call TRBJ2-1; 11 bases map to TRBD2. In germline, CDR1 is LNHNV, CDR2 YYDKDF (reference sequence). Trimming removed 2 bases from V and 8 bases from J; junction bases left unmatched: 5. This CDR3 contains 15 residues. Drawing the rest from reference TRBV15 and TRBJ2-1, the complete variable domain is DAMVIQNPRYQVTQFGKPVTLSCSQTLNHNVMYWYQQKSSQAPKLLFHYYDKDFNNEADTPDNFQSRRPNTSFCFLDIRSPGLGDTAMYLCATSRRTSGLDEQFFGPGTRLTVL.

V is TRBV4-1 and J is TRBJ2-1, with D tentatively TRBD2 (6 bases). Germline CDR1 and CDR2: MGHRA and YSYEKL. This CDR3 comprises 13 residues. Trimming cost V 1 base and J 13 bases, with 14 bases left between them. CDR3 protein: CASSQVVLEGQFF. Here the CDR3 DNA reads TGCGCCAGCAGCCAAGTTGTTCTGGAGGGCCAGTTCTTC.

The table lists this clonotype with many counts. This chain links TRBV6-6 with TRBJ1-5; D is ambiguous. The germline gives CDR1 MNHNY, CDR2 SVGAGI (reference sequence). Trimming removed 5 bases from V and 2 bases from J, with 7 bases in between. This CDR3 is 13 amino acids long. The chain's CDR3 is CASSPQGNQPQHF. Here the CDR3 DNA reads TGTGCCAGCAGTCCCCAAGGCAATCAGCCCCAGCATTTT.

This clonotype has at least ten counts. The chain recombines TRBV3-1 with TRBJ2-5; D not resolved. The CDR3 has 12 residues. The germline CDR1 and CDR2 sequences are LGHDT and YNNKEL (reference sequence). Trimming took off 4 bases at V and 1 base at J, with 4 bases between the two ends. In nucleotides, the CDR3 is TGTGCCAGCAGCCCTTTCCAAGAGACCCAGTACTTC. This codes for CASSPFQETQYF.

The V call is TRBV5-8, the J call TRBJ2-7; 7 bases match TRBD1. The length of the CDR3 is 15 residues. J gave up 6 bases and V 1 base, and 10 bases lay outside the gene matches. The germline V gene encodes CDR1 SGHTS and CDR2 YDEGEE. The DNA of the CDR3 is TGTGCCAGCAGCTTGTATCCGGGACAGCATCTCGAGCAGTACTTC. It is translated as CASSLYPGQHLEQYF.

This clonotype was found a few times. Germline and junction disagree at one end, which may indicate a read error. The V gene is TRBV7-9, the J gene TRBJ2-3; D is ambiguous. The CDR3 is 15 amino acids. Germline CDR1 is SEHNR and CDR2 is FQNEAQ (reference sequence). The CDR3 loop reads CMTKTSMDSTDTQYF. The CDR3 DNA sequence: TGCATGACCAAAACGAGTATGGATAGCACAGATACGCAGTATTTT.

DNA for the CDR3: TGTGCCAGCAGTTTGGGTGGGTCCCGGCAGCCCCAGCATTTT. Translated, it gives CASSLGGSRQPQHF. The chain joins TRBV12-3 or TRBV12-4 to TRBJ1-5; D remains ambiguous. This CDR3 spans 14 amino acids. V dropped 3 bases and J dropped 7 bases, with 13 bases sitting between them.

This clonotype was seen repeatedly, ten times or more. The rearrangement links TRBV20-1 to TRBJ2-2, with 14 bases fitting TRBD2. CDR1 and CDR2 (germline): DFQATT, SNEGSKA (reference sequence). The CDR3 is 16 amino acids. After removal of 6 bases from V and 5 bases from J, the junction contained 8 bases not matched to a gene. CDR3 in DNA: TGCAGTGCCCCGGGACTAGCGGGAGTAATTACCGGGGAGCTGTTTTTT. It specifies CSAPGLAGVITGELFF.

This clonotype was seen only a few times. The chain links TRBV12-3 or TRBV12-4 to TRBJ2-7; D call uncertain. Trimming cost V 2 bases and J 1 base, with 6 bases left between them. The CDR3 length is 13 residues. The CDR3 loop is CASSLSISYEQYF. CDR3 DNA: TGTGCCAGCAGTTTATCGATTTCCTACGAGCAGTACTTC.

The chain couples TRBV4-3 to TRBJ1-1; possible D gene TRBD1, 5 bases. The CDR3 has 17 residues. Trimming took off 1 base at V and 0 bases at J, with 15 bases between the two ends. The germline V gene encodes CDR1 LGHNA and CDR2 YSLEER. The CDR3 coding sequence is TGCGCCAGCAGCCAAGCTTCGGCAGGGCGTTTGAACACTGAAGCTTTCTTT. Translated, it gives CASSQASAGRLNTEAFF.

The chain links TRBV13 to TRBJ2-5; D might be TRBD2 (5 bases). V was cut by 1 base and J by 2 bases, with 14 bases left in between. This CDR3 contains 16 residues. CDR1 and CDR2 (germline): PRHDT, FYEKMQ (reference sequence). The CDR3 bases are TGTGCCAGCAGCTTAGCCGGGCGGGTGGGGCAAGAGACCCAGTACTTC. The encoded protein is CASSLAGRVGQETQYF.